This T cell receptor beta chain was obtained from a study of T-cell reconstitution after alpha-beta-depleted transplantation in children. Germline V CDR1 and CDR2: PRHDT, FYEKMQ (reference sequence). The CDR3 has 15 amino acids. The V segment lost 5 bases and the J segment 8 bases; nucleotides outside the gene matches: 11. Preparation of the TCRbeta library was carried out with unique molecular identifiers. One entry per CDR3 protein results from TCRdb running MiXCR on the PCR reads. Here the sample spans 300,000 or so distinct CDR3 sequences, 9.9% being singletons. The starting material was PBMCs from the stem cell graft donor, obtained from the stem cell graft. The gene calls are TRBV13 and TRBJ1-2; TRBD1 matches at 10 bases. The clonotype originates from a human donor who donated a stem cell graft to a child with SCID. CDR3 amino acids: CASSKPGTGVEGYTF. CDR3 nucleotides: TGTGCCAGCAGCAAACCCGGGACAGGGGTGGAGGGCTACACCTTC.